Presented here are 12 T cell receptor beta chains from one specimen sequenced in a study of T cell responses to AZD1222 COVID-19 vaccine. Measured with immunoSEQ multiplex PCR; TCRdb has only the in-frame clones, and not every one. The sample lists 100,000 to 150,000 clones; around 90% were seen once. The sample here was peripheral blood, taken 28 days after the second AZD1222 dose. The receptors stem from an adult who received the AZD1222 COVID-19 vaccine.

The genes are TRBV5-6 and TRBJ1-5; 11 nucleotides line up with TRBD1. The germline V gene has CDR1 SGHDT and CDR2 YYEEEE. The CDR3 has 17 residues. Trimming at V came to 5 bases and at J to 2 bases, leaving 9 bases not matched to a gene. The CDR3 protein is CASSRGQGGLGNQPQHF. For the CDR3, the DNA is TGTGCCAGCAGTCGGGGACAGGGGGGACTAGGCAATCAGCCCCAGCATTTT.

The rearrangement uses TRBV27 and TRBJ1-2, with 8 bases lining up with TRBD1. Germline V CDR1 and CDR2: MNHEY, SMNVEV (reference sequence). Trimming cost V 6 bases and J 5 bases; bases outside gene matches: 8. The CDR3 loop spans 14 amino acids. CDR3 coding DNA: TGTGCCAGCAGCATCGACAGGGGCGCTTATGGCTACACCTTC. This codes for CASSIDRGAYGYTF.

The chain recombines TRBV5-4 with TRBJ1-2; the D gene is possibly TRBD1 (5 bases). The germline V gene encodes CDR1 SGHNT and CDR2 YYREEE (reference sequence). The CDR3 extends over 15 amino acids. V lost 2 bases and J lost 2, with 13 bases in between. CDR3 in DNA: TGTGCCAGCAGCTTTGGTGGGGGATCAAACTATGGCTACACCTTC. It is translated as CASSFGGGSNYGYTF.

The CDR3 is CASTWEGWTEAFF. The CDR3 region has the DNA TGTGCCAGCACTTGGGAGGGGTGGACTGAAGCTTTCTTT. This rearrangement joins TRBV6-5 to TRBJ1-1; TRBD1 might be the D (5 bases). CDR1 and CDR2 from the germline V gene are MNHEY and SVGAGI. Trimming removed 7 bases from V and 5 bases from J, with 14 bases in between. CDR3 length equals 13 residues.

The chain combines TRBV13 with TRBJ2-3, with D maybe TRBD2 (7 bases). Trimming stripped 5 bases from V and 4 bases from J, with 16 bases between. The CDR3 is 15 residues long. Germline V CDR1 and CDR2: PRHDT, FYEKMQ (reference sequence). Here the CDR3 DNA reads TGTGCCAGCAGCGCCGCGGGGGCCGGGCCAGATACGCAGTATTTT. Translated: CASSAAGAGPDTQYF. The variable domain in full, with the rest retrieved from reference TRBV13 and TRBJ2-3, is AAGVIQSPRHLIKEKRETATLKCYPIPRHDTVYWYQQGPGQDPQFLISFYEKMQSDKGSIPDRFSAQQFSDYHSELNMSSLELGDSALYFCASSAAGAGPDTQYFGPGTRLTVL.

The chain recombines TRBV10-3 with TRBJ2-5; tentatively, D is TRBD1 (6 bases). V lost 2 bases to trimming and J lost 0 bases, with 10 bases between them. The CDR3 consists of 15 residues. Germline lookup yields CDR1 ENHRY and CDR2 SYGVKD. CDR3 amino acids: CAISEPGTYQETQYF. The DNA of the CDR3 is TGTGCCATCAGTGAGCCCGGGACATACCAAGAGACCCAGTACTTC.

The J gene is TRBJ1-2, the V gene TRBV27; D uncertain. The germline CDR1 and CDR2 sequences are MNHEY and SMNVEV (reference sequence). V lost 6 bases and J lost 3, with 23 bases in between. The CDR3 consists of 17 residues. CDR3 loop: CASSLSIGRASDYGYTF. The CDR3 DNA is TGTGCCAGCAGCTTAAGCATCGGACGGGCCTCGGACTATGGCTACACCTTC.

V gene TRBV19 combines with J gene TRBJ2-1; TRBD2 aligns across 11 bases. Germline CDR1 is LNHDA and CDR2 is SQIVND (reference sequence). This CDR3 region has 13 residues. J lost 10 bases, V lost 10 bases, and 9 bases had no gene match. For the CDR3, the DNA is TGTGCCACGGGGGGACTAGCGGTTTTAGAGCAGTTCTTC. It codes for CATGGLAVLEQFF.

This clone occurred a few times. The junction does not match germline at one end; this may be a read error. This chain connects TRBV20-1 to TRBJ1-2, with a possible D match to TRBD1 (5 bases). This CDR3 has 11 residues. Germline loops: CDR1 DFQATT, CDR2 SNEGSKA (reference sequence). CDR3 nucleotide sequence: TGCAGTTCTAGGGGCGCCTATGGCTACACCTTC. This encodes CSSRGAYGYTF.

The chain employs TRBV19 and TRBJ2-1; D ambiguous. The V end was cut by 6 bases, the J end by 5 bases, with 11 bases between. CDR3 length: 13 residues. CDR1 is LNHDA and CDR2 is SQIVND in the germline V gene (reference sequence). Here the CDR3 DNA reads TGTGCCAGTAGCCTCCTAATAAACAATGAGCAGTTCTTC. Residues: CASSLLINNEQFF.

This clone has only a few counts. This sequence joins TRBV7-8 and TRBJ1-1; TRBD1 aligns across 8 bases. Germline CDR1 is SGHVS and CDR2 is FQNEAQ. The CDR3 has 17 amino acids. The trim removed 2 bases at V and 0 bases at J, leaving 8 bases unmatched. In DNA form, the CDR3 reads TGTGCCAGCAGCTTATTCCCGGGGACAGGTCTGAACACTGAAGCTTTCTTT. It is translated as CASSLFPGTGLNTEAFF.

The chain recombines TRBV9 with TRBJ2-1; TRBD2 matches at 14 bases. The CDR3 extends over 16 amino acids. J gave up 6 bases and V 3 bases, and 5 bases lay outside the gene matches. Germline values: CDR1 SGDLS, CDR2 YYNGEE. CDR3 sequence (DNA): TGTGCCAGCAGCGGCCCGGGACTAGCGGGAGCCAATGAGCAGTTCTTC. It translates to CASSGPGLAGANEQFF.